Following are 24 T cell receptor beta chains from one sample sequenced in a study of cytomegalovirus exposure and HLA in healthy donors (dated by TCRdb to the late 2010s). Library construction relied on the immunoSEQ multiplex PCR assay. TCRdb mirrors the immuneACCESS table, restricted to in-frame sequences. Some clones are absent from its copies; in checked studies, under half trace to an unresolved V gene, and the reason for the others is unknown. A total of about 170,000 clones appear in this sample, roughly 90% of them only once. Jointly, the top ten make up around 3.8% of the sample. Sequencing input: PBMCs. These receptors all come from a man between 18 and 35 years old in good health and CMV-seropositive.

The rearrangement uses TRBV6-5 and TRBJ1-1; possibly TRBD1 for D (5 bases). Germline values: CDR1 MNHEY, CDR2 SVGAGI. CDR3 size: 12 residues. Deletions cut 7 bases from V and 7 bases from J, with 13 bases between. The CDR3 sequence: CASKGGTREAFF. Here the CDR3 DNA reads TGTGCCAGCAAGGGCGGGACCCGTGAAGCTTTCTTT.

J is TRBJ2-5 and V is TRBV30, with a tentative D call TRBD1 (5 bases). V lost 7 bases to trimming and J lost 2 bases, with 14 bases between them. The germline V gene has CDR1 GTSNPN and CDR2 SVGIG (reference sequence). The CDR3 has 13 amino acids. The CDR3 sequence: CAYQTAIQETQYF. In nucleotides, the CDR3 is TGTGCCTACCAGACAGCCATACAAGAGACCCAGTACTTC.

The V gene is TRBV9, the J gene TRBJ2-1; tentative D call: TRBD2 (5 bases). CDR1 SGDLS and CDR2 YYNGEE come from the germline V gene. Trimming shortened V by 0 bases and J by 1 base, and 11 bases separated the two germline ends. CDR3 size: 16 residues. The CDR3 coding sequence is TGTGCCAGCAGCGTAGTGGGCGGGTTATCCTACAATGAGCAGTTCTTC. This gives the protein CASSVVGGLSYNEQFF.

The J gene is TRBJ1-5, the V gene TRBV30; no definite D call. V was clipped by 0 bases and J by 7 bases, with 7 bases between them. The germline gives CDR1 GTSNPN, CDR2 SVGIG (reference sequence). The CDR3 extends over 12 amino acids. Here the CDR3 DNA reads TGTGCCTGGAGTGTACTCGAGCAGCCCCAGCATTTT. Its protein is CAWSVLEQPQHF.

The chain is built from TRBV15 and TRBJ1-5, with D perhaps matching TRBD1 (5 bases). V lost 3 bases and J lost 4, with 16 bases in between. The CDR3 runs to 16 residues. CDR1 and CDR2 (germline): LNHNV, YYDKDF (reference sequence). Written as DNA, the CDR3 is TGTGCCACCAGCAGGCGGGTGGGGGGGGGTAATCAGCCCCAGCATTTT. Protein sequence: CATSRRVGGGNQPQHF.

The chain recombines TRBV9 with TRBJ2-3, with TRBD2 matching 9 bases. The V segment lost 4 bases and the J segment 2 bases; nucleotides outside the gene matches: 8. This CDR3 has 16 amino acids. Germline values: CDR1 SGDLS, CDR2 YYNGEE. The DNA of the CDR3 is TGTGCCAGCAGCCGTCCGGGACTAGCCTCCACAGATACGCAGTATTTT. This translates into CASSRPGLASTDTQYF.

The CDR3 loop reads CASSDRGSPFYEQYF. The CDR3 region has the DNA TGTGCCAGCAGCGACAGGGGTTCCCCTTTCTACGAGCAGTACTTC. The chain has TRBV27 and TRBJ2-7; 8 nucleotides align to TRBD1. J lost 3 bases, V lost 6 bases, and 10 bases had no gene match. The CDR3 is 15 amino acids. CDR1 is MNHEY and CDR2 is SMNVEV in the germline V gene (reference sequence).

Comment on this clone: The identical CDR3 is also encoded by other nucleotide sequences in the sample. The genes are TRBV27 and TRBJ1-1, with TRBD1 matching 8 bases. The J segment lost 4 bases and the V segment lost 5 bases, leaving 3 bases of the junction unmatched. The germline V gene has CDR1 MNHEY and CDR2 SMNVEV (reference sequence). There are 13 residues in the CDR3. The CDR3 reads CASSLTGATEAFF. The CDR3 DNA sequence: TGTGCCAGCAGTCTGACAGGGGCCACTGAAGCTTTCTTT.

A single count supports this clone. This rearrangement joins TRBV5-3 to TRBJ2-7, with TRBD1 as a possible D gene (6 bases). TRBV5-3 belongs to the ORF category, with a function that is uncertain. CDR3 length equals 11 residues. Trimming removed 10 bases at V and 10 bases at J, with 18 bases between. The CDR3 DNA follows: TGTGCCCCACCATCACCGGACAGACAGTACTTC. Translation gives CAPPSPDRQYF.

The chain combines TRBV30 with TRBJ2-1, with unresolved D. V lost 0 bases and J lost 8, with 8 bases in between. Germline CDR1 and CDR2: GTSNPN and SVGIG (reference sequence). This CDR3 has 12 residues. CDR3: CAWSVLSDEQFF. The CDR3 DNA sequence: TGTGCCTGGAGTGTACTAAGTGATGAGCAGTTCTTC.

The chain recombines TRBV4-1 with TRBJ1-6; 8 nucleotides agree with TRBD1. CDR3 length equals 15 residues. Germline CDR1 reads MGHRA; CDR2 reads YSYEKL. V lost 2 bases and J lost 8; bases outside the gene matches: 5. CDR3 sequence (DNA): TGCGCCAGCAGCCAAACAGGGGGATCATATTCACCCCTCCACTTT. Translating it yields CASSQTGGSYSPLHF.

The V and J genes are TRBV27 and TRBJ2-3; D is ambiguous. Trimming cost V 0 bases and J 3 bases, with 7 bases left between them. Germline loops: CDR1 MNHEY, CDR2 SMNVEV (reference sequence). This CDR3 contains 14 residues. The CDR3 loop reads CASSLSTSTDTQYF. CDR3 coding DNA: TGTGCCAGCAGTTTATCAACTTCTACAGATACGCAGTATTTT.

The chain links TRBV28 to TRBJ2-7; TRBD1 agrees at 9 bases. The trim removed 6 bases at V and 0 bases at J, leaving 9 bases unmatched. Per the germline V gene, CDR1 is MDHEN and CDR2 is SYDVKM. The CDR3 contains 16 residues. The CDR3 protein is CASRNRGREASYEQYF. As DNA, the CDR3 is TGTGCCAGCAGGAACAGGGGGCGCGAGGCCTCCTACGAGCAGTACTTC. Looking up the rest from reference TRBV28 and TRBJ2-7 gives the full variable domain: DVKVTQSSRYLVKRTGEKVFLECVQDMDHENMFWYRQDPGLGLRLIYFSYDVKMKEKGDIPEGYSVSREKKERFSLILESASTNQTSMYLCASRNRGREASYEQYFGPGTRLTVT.

V and J are TRBV11-1 and TRBJ2-1, with D tentatively TRBD2 (6 bases). CDR3 length: 18 residues. V was cut by 5 bases and J by 0 bases, with 20 bases left in between. CDR1 and CDR2 from the germline V gene are SGHAT and FQDESV (reference sequence). This CDR3 is CASSPRHGTGSSYNEQFF. In nucleotides, the CDR3 is TGTGCCAGCAGCCCACGCCACGGGACTGGGAGCTCCTACAATGAGCAGTTCTTC.

Comment on this clone: The junction and the germline gene differ at one end; a read error may be behind it. This sequence joins TRBV6-1 and TRBJ2-5; the D is unclear. CDR1 and CDR2 (germline): MNHNS, SASEGT. This CDR3 is built from 13 residues. The CDR3 is CASSEGPAETQYF. CDR3 DNA sequence: TGTGCCAGCAGCGAAGGGCCAGCGGAGACCCAGTACTTC.

The chain uses TRBV6-1 and TRBJ1-5, with TRBD1 identical over 8 bases. V shed 2 bases, J shed 3 bases, and the junction held 9 bases outside the gene matches. The CDR3 sequence is 17 residues long. Germline V lookup: CDR1 MNHNS, CDR2 SASEGT. In nucleotides, the CDR3 is TGTGCCAGCAGTGAAAGCCGTTGGACAGGGATCAATCAGCCCCAGCATTTT. Translated: CASSESRWTGINQPQHF.

The chain combines TRBV27 with TRBJ2-7, with 8 bases aligning to TRBD1. The germline CDR1 and CDR2 sequences are MNHEY and SMNVEV (reference sequence). The V segment lost 7 bases and the J segment 7 bases; nucleotides outside the gene matches: 6. This CDR3 is 12 amino acids long. The CDR3 loop reads CASTTGGREQYF. DNA for the CDR3: TGTGCCAGCACAACAGGGGGGAGGGAGCAGTACTTC.

The V call is TRBV11-3, the J call TRBJ2-7; D is unclear. Germline V lookup: CDR1 SGHNT, CDR2 YENEEA. This CDR3 region has 16 residues. V gave up 5 bases and J gave up 0 bases, with 17 bases separating them. The CDR3 is CASSQRQLRSSYEQYF. In nucleotides, the CDR3 is TGTGCCAGCAGCCAAAGGCAGTTGCGGAGCTCCTACGAGCAGTACTTC.

The chain joins TRBV30 to TRBJ2-3, with 11 bases that match TRBD2. The CDR3 spans 16 residues. Germline V gene data show CDR1 as GTSNPN and CDR2 as SVGIG (reference sequence). V dropped 0 bases and J dropped 0; count of bases not matched to a gene: 2. The CDR3 nucleotides are TGTGCCTGGAGTGTACCTAGCGGGGGGAGCACAGATACGCAGTATTTT. Translated: CAWSVPSGGSTDTQYF. The variable domain in full, with the rest retrieved from reference TRBV30 and TRBJ2-3, is SQTIHQWPATLVQPVGSPLSLECTVEGTSNPNLYWYRQAAGRGLQLLFYSVGIGQISSEVPQNLSASRPQDRQFILSSKKLLLSDSGFYLCAWSVPSGGSTDTQYFGPGTRLTVL.

The CDR3 reads CASRLAGQNTDTQYF. CDR3 coding DNA: TGTGCCAGCCGTCTAGCGGGTCAAAATACAGATACGCAGTATTTT. V is TRBV6-1 and J is TRBJ2-3; 8 positions match TRBD2. CDR3 size: 15 residues. V shed 8 bases and J 3 bases; nucleotides not matched to a gene: 10. The V gene's germline CDR1 is MNHNS and CDR2 SASEGT.

The chain has TRBV4-1 and TRBJ2-5, with TRBD2 identical over 9 bases. Germline CDR1 reads MGHRA; CDR2 reads YSYEKL. J gave up 5 bases and V 0 bases, and 7 bases lay outside the gene matches. The length of the CDR3 is 16 residues. The CDR3 region has the DNA TGCGCCAGCAGCCAAGAGGGGGGACTAGCCAGGGAGACCCAGTACTTC. Translated: CASSQEGGLARETQYF.

This chain joins TRBV13 and TRBJ2-1, with TRBD2 identical over 10 bases. Germline V gives CDR1 PRHDT, CDR2 FYEKMQ (reference sequence). This CDR3 comprises 17 residues. Trimming removed 1 base from V and 3 bases from J; junction bases left unmatched: 6. The CDR3 DNA follows: TGTGCCAGCAGCTTAGCCTCTAGCGGGAGTTACTACAATGAGCAGTTCTTC. Translation gives CASSLASSGSYYNEQFF.

This clone was counted between two and nine times. V is TRBV6-6 and J is TRBJ1-4; D remains ambiguous. Per the germline V gene, CDR1 is MNHNY and CDR2 is SVGAGI (reference sequence). This CDR3 spans 12 amino acids. The V end lost 4 bases, the J end lost 7 bases, and 7 bases lay between the germline ends. DNA of the CDR3: TGTGCCAGCAGTTCCCGAGCTGAAAAACTGTTTTTT. Protein: CASSSRAEKLFF.

The V call is TRBV19, the J call TRBJ1-4; no clear D gene. CDR1 and CDR2 (germline): LNHDA, SQIVND (reference sequence). The CDR3 loop spans 15 amino acids. Deletions cut 3 bases from V and 6 bases from J, with 14 bases between. CDR3 sequence: CASSISLSSYEKLFF. The DNA for the CDR3 is TGTGCCAGTAGTATTTCTTTATCCTCCTATGAAAAACTGTTTTTT.